This T cell receptor (beta chain) came from a study of prognosis after radiotherapy for stage I lung cancer. The TCR beta CDR3 region was amplified from genomic DNA, with two rounds of multiplex PCR being used for the amplification. Amplification in first-round PCR relied on primers specific to each TRBV and TRBJ gene. TCRdb called the multiplex PCR reads again in MiXCR, with one record for every CDR3 protein. The table shows nearly 35,000 distinct CDR3 sequences, with approximately 32% occurring only once. The table lists this clonotype with many counts. Its matching antigen is unknown. Whole-study findings and limits: Lower Shannon entropy after stereotactic body radiation therapy was observed in patients who went on to develop distant metastases.

The sequence derives from a donor aged 50 or older with non-small cell lung cancer. Here the sequenced sample was PBMCs, taken before or after stereotactic body radiation therapy (not recorded which).

The CDR3: CSAAPGQGLNYGYTF. DNA for the CDR3: TGCAGTGCCGCGCCGGGACAGGGACTTAACTATGGCTACACCTTC. The J gene is TRBJ1-2, the V gene TRBV20-1, with TRBD1 identical over 9 bases. This CDR3 spans 15 amino acids. V dropped 6 bases and J dropped 1; count of bases not matched to a gene: 9. Germline V gene sequence: CDR1 DFQATT, CDR2 SNEGSKA (reference sequence).